These 8 T cell receptor beta chains share one sample of origin, sequenced in a study of blood T cell repertoires in COVID-19. Produced via immunoSEQ multiplex PCR; TCRdb's table is partial and in-frame only. The repertoire consists of approximately 12,000 clones, with approximately 85% occurring once and the leading ten covering more than 3%. Sample: peripheral blood. These receptors came from a woman aged 60-75 years with acute or convalescent COVID-19.

V and J are TRBV11-2 and TRBJ2-2, with D perhaps TRBD1 (5 bases). The CDR3 is 14 residues long. Germline CDR1 SGHAT, CDR2 FQNNGV. The ends were cut back, 6 bases at V and 0 bases at J, with 8 bases in the middle. CDR3 amino acids: CASRSQANTGELFF. The CDR3 DNA reads TGTGCCAGCAGGTCACAGGCGAACACCGGGGAGCTGTTTTTT.

The rearrangement uses TRBV19 and TRBJ2-7; 10 bases map to TRBD1. V trimming: 6 bases; J trimming: 2 bases; junction bases outside the gene matches: 4. The germline gives CDR1 LNHDA, CDR2 SQIVND (reference sequence). The CDR3 extends over 14 amino acids. The CDR3 protein is CASSGQGGPYEQYF. In DNA, the CDR3 is TGTGCCAGTAGCGGACAGGGGGGACCCTACGAGCAGTACTTC.

The chain employs TRBV7-3 and TRBJ2-1; D is possibly TRBD2 (6 bases). Germline-derived CDR1 and CDR2 are SGHTA and FQGTGA. V lost 5 bases and J lost 8, with 10 bases in between. CDR3 length: 12 amino acids. The CDR3: CASSKWGDEQFF. The CDR3 region has the DNA TGTGCCAGCAGCAAGTGGGGGGATGAGCAGTTCTTC.

The chain couples TRBV10-3 to TRBJ2-5; D gene ambiguous. The CDR3 is 14 residues long. V was trimmed by 0 bases and J by 4 bases, leaving 9 bases between them. Germline assignment: CDR1 ENHRY and CDR2 SYGVKD. The CDR3 here is CAISESGPAETQYF. In DNA, the CDR3 is TGTGCCATCAGTGAGTCGGGCCCAGCAGAGACCCAGTACTTC.

The chain is built from TRBV27 and TRBJ1-2; 7 positions agree with TRBD1. The CDR3 is made up of 13 amino acids. Germline V gene lookup returns CDR1 MNHEY and CDR2 SMNVEV (reference sequence). The V gene end was trimmed by 6 bases and the J gene end by 7 bases; junction bases not matched to a gene: 8. In nucleotides, the CDR3 is TGTGCCAGCAGCCGCACCCGGACAGGTGGCTACACCTTC. Translated: CASSRTRTGGYTF.

The rearrangement joins TRBV18 to TRBJ2-6, with TRBD1 identical over 8 bases. The CDR3 covers 16 residues. CDR1 and CDR2 (germline): KGHSH, LQKENI. With 2 bases clipped from V and 2 bases from J, the junction kept 2 bases outside the gene matches. The DNA for the CDR3 is TGTGCCAGCTCACCAGCGGACAGGGCTGGGGCCAACGTCCTGACTTTC. As protein: CASSPADRAGANVLTF. The complete variable domain, with remaining parts taken from reference TRBV18 and TRBJ2-6, reads NAGVMQNPRHLVRRRGQEARLRCSPMKGHSHVYWYRQLPEEGLKFMVYLQKENIIDESGMPKERFSAEFPKEGPSILRIQQVVRGDSAAYFCASSPADRAGANVLTFGAGSRLTVL.

This chain joins TRBV5-4 and TRBJ1-2, with D perhaps matching TRBD1 (6 bases). Germline V gene data show CDR1 as SGHNT and CDR2 as YYREEE (reference sequence). CDR3 length: 14 residues. V was clipped by 4 bases and J by 3 bases, with 13 bases between them. The CDR3 sequence is CASSVAGEHYGYTF. For the CDR3, the DNA is TGTGCCAGCAGCGTAGCAGGGGAACACTATGGCTACACCTTC.

The chain is built from TRBV29-1 and TRBJ2-2, with 8 bases fitting TRBD2. This CDR3 region has 17 residues. Germline V CDR1 and CDR2: SQVTM, ANQGSEA. J gave up 2 bases and V 4 bases, and 12 bases lay outside the gene matches. The CDR3 coding sequence is TGCAGCGTTGGAGCGGTTAGCGGGGTTGCCAACACCGGGGAGCTGTTTTTT. This sequence encodes CSVGAVSGVANTGELFF.